This TCR beta chain was recorded in a study of CXCR3-negative and CXCR3-positive naive CD8 T cells. With UMI labels, 5' RACE was used to prepare the TRB cDNA libraries. TCRdb re-called the 5' RACE reads and catalogs CDR3 proteins one per entry, DNA excluded. The sample has approximately 7,000 distinct CDR3 sequences, and its top ten clones hold around 1.3%. CDR1 and CDR2 from the germline V gene are LNHNV and YYDKDF (reference sequence). The CDR3 spans 15 residues. Note on this clonotype: Its antigen is not known.

Study-wide results and limits: CXCR3-negative and CXCR3-positive naive cells shared comparable TRBV-TRBJ usage, but memory cells did not. CXCR3-positive naive cells had more hydrophobic TRB CDR3s than CXCR3-negative naive cells.

CD8+ T cell subsets were each sorted in triplicate, about 330,000 cells apiece. Sequencing input: naive CXCR3+ CD8+ T cells from blood. The sample's subset: CD45RO-CCR7+CD27+CD95- naive CD8+ T cells expressing CXCR3 (TNR3+). The TCR originated in a human donor in good health. Some clones in this sample may be carry-over from other donors' samples. The V and J genes are TRBV15 and TRBJ1-2. The CDR3: CATSRDQGSGWGYTF.